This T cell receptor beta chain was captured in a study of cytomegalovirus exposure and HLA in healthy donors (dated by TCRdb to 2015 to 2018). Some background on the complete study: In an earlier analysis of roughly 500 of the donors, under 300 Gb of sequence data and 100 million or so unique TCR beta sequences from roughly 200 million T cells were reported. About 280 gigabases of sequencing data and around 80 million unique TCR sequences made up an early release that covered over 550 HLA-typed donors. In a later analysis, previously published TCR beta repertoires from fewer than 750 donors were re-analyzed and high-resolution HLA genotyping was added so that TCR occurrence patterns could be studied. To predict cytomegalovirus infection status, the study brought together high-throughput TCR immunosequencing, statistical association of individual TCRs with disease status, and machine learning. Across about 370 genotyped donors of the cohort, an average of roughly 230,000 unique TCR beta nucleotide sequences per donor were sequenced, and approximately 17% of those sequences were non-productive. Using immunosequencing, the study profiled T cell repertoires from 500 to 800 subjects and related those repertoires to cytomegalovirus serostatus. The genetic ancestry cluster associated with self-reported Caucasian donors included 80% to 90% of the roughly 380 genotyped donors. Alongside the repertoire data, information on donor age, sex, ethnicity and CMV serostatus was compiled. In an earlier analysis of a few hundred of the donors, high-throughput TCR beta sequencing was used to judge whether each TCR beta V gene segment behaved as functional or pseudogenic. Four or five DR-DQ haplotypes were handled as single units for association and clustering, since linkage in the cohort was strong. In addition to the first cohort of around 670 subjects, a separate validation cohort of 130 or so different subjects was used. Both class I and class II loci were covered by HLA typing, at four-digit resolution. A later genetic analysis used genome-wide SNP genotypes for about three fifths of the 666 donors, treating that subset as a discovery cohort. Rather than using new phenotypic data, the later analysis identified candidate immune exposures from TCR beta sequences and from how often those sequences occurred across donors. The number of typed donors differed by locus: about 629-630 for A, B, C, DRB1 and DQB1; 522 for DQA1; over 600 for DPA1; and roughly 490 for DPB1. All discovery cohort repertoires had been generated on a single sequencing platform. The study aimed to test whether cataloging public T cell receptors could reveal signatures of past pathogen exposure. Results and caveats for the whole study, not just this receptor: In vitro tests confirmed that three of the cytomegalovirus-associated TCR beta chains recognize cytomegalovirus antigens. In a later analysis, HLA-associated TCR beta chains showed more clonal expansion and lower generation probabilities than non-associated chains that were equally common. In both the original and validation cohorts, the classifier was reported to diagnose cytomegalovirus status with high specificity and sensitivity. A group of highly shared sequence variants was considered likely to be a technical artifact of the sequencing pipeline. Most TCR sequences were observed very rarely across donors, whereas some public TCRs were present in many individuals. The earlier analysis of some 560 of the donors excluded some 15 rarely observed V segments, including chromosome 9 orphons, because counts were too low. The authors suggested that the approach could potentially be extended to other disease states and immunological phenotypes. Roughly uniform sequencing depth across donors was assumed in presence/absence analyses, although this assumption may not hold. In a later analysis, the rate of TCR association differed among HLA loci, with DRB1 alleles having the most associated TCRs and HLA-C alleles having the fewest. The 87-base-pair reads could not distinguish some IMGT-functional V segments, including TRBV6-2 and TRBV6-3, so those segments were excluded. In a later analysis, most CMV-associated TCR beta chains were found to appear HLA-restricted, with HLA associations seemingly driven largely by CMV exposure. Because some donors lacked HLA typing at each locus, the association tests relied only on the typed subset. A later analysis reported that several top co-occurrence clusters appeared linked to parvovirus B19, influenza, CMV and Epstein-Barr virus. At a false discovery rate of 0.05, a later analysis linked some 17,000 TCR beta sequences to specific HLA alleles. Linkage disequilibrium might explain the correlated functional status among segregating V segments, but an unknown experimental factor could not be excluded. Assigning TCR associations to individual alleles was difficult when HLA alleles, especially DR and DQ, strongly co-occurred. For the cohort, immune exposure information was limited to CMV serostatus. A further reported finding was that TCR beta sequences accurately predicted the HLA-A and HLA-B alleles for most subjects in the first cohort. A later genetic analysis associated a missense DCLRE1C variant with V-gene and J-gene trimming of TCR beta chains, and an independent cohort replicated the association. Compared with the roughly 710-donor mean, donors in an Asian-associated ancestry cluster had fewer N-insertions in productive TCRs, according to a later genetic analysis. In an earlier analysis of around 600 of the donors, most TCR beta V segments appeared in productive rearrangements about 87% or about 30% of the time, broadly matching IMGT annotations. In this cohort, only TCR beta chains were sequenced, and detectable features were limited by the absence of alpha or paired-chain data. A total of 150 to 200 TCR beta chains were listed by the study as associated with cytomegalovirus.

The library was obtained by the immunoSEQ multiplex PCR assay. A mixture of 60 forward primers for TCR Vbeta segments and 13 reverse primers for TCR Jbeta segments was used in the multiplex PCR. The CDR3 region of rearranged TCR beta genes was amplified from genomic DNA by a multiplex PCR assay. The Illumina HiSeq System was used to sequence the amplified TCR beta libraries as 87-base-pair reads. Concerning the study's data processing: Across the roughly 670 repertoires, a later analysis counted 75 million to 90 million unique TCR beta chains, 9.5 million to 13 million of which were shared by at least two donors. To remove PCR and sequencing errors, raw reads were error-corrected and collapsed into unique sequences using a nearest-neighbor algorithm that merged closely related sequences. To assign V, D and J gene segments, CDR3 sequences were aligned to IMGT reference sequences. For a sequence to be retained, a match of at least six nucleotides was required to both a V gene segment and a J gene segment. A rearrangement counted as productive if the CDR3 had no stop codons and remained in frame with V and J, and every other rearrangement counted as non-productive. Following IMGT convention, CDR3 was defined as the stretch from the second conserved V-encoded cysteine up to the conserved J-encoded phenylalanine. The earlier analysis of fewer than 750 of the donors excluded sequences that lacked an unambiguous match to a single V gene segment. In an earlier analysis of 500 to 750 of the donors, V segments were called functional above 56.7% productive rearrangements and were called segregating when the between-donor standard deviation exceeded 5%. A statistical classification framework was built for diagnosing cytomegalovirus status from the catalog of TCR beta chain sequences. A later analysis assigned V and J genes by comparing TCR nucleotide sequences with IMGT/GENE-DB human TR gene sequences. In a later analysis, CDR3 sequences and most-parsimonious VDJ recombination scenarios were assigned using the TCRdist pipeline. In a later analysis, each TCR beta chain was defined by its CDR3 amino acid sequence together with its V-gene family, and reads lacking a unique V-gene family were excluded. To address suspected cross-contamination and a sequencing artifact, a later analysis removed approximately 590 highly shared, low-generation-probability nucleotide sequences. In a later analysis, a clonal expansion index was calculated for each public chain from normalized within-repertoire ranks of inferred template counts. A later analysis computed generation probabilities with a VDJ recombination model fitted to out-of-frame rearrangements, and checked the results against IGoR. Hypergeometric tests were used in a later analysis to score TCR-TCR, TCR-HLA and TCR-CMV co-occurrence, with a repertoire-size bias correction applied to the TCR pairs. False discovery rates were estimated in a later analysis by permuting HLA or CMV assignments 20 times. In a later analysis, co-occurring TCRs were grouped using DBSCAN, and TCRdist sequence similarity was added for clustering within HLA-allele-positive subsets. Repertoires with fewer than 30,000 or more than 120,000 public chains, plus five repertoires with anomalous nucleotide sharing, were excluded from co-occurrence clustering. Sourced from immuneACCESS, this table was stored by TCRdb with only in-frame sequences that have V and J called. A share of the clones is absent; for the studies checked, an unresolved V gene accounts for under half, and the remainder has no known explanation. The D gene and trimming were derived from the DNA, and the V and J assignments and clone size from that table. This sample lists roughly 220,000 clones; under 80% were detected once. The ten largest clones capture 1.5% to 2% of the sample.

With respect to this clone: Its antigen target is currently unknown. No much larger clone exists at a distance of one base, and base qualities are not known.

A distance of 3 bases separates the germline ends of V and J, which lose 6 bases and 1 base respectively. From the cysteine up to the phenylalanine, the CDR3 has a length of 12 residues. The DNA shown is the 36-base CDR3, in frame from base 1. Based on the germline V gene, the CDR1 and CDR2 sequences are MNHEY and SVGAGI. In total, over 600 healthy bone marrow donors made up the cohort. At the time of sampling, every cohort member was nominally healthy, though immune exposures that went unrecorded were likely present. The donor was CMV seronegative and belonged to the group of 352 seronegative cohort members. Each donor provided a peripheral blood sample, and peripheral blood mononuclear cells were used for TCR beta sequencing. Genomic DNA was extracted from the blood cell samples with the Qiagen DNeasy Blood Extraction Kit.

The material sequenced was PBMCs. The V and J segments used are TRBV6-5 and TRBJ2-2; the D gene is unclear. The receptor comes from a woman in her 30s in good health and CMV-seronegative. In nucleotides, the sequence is TGTGCCAGCAGCATGAACACCGGGGAGCTGTTTTTT. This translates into CASSMNTGELFF.